The rows below give T cell receptor beta chains drawn from one sample of a study of T cell responses to AZD1222 COVID-19 vaccine. Only in-frame clones appear in the TCRdb table, and some are missing; sequencing was by immunoSEQ multiplex PCR. The sample gives 150,000 to 200,000 clones, 90% to 95% of which show up once; roughly 1% is in the top ten. The sample here was peripheral blood, taken on day 0 of AZD1222 vaccination. Every receptor here comes from an adult in good health. The CDR3 runs from the conserved cysteine through the conserved F or W. The D gene is left open where the match is weak. Clone size is stated in some rows and not others, as once, few, many or a class when expanded.

TRBV28	TRBJ1-1	TRBD1	once	CASNLQGAVSTEAFF	TGTGCCAGCAACCTACAGGGGGCGGTGAGCACTGAAGCTTTCTTT
TRBV2	TRBJ2-1	TRBD2	once	CASSELASGGDNEQFF	TGTGCCAGCAGTGAATTGGCTAGCGGGGGTGACAATGAGCAGTTCTTC
TRBV6-6	TRBJ1-6	-	-	CASSYSQGLSDSPLHF	TGTGCCAGCAGTTACTCGCAGGGGTTATCGGATTCACCCCTCCACTTT
TRBV18	TRBJ2-3	TRBD2	once	CASSASLAGATDTQYF	TGTGCCAGCTCAGCCTCACTAGCGGGGGCCACAGATACGCAGTATTTT
TRBV5-4	TRBJ2-5	TRBD1	-	CASSSPGQGKETQYF	TGTGCCAGCAGCTCCCCCGGACAGGGAAAAGAGACCCAGTACTTC
TRBV6-6	TRBJ2-7	TRBD2	-	CASRITSGGAQQYF	TGTGCCAGCAGGATAACTAGCGGGGGGGCACAGCAGTACTTC
TRBV7-9	TRBJ1-1	-	-	CASSLESAGEAFF	TGTGCCAGCAGCTTAGAGTCGGCAGGGGAAGCTTTCTTT
TRBV11-3	TRBJ1-1	-	-	CASSLGKGVTEAFF	TGTGCCAGCAGCTTAGGGAAGGGAGTCACTGAAGCTTTCTTT
TRBV6-6	TRBJ1-3	-	-	CASSRNSGNTIYF	TGTGCCAGCAGTAGGAACTCTGGAAACACCATATATTTT
TRBV7-9	TRBJ1-6	-	-	CAIQSSGAQGVSPLHF	TGTGCCATCCAGTCGTCGGGGGCGCAGGGTGTGTCACCCCTCCACTTT
TRBV2	TRBJ1-1	TRBD1	-	CASRGTGANTEAFF	TGTGCCAGCAGGGGGACAGGGGCGAACACTGAAGCTTTCTTT
TRBV7-9	TRBJ2-4	-	-	CASSLQANIQYF	TGTGCCAGCAGCTTGCAGGCAAACATTCAGTACTTC
TRBV5-8	TRBJ2-5	-	-	CASSSGGGGGWKETQYF	TGTGCCAGCAGCTCCGGCGGAGGGGGCGGCTGGAAAGAGACCCAGTACTTC
TRBV11-2	TRBJ1-5	TRBD1	-	CASSLGQGLYQPQHF	TGTGCCAGCAGCTTGGGACAGGGACTCTATCAGCCCCAGCATTTT
TRBV6-1	TRBJ2-5	TRBD1	-	CASSEDRQGWETQYF	TGTGCCAGCAGTGAAGACCGACAGGGGTGGGAGACCCAGTACTTC
TRBV19	TRBJ2-7	-	-	CASSIVGSEQYF	TGTGCCAGTAGTATAGTAGGGAGCGAGCAGTACTTC
TRBV5-1	TRBJ1-2	TRBD1	-	CASSLGTGGSGYTF	TGCGCCAGCAGCTTGGGGACAGGGGGTTCTGGCTACACCTTC
TRBV18	TRBJ1-1	TRBD1	-	CASSPSGGDTEAFF	TGTGCCAGCTCACCCTCAGGGGGGGACACTGAAGCTTTCTTT
TRBV2	TRBJ1-3	-	-	CASSDSSSGNTIYF	TGTGCCAGCAGTGACTCTAGCTCTGGAAACACCATATATTTT
TRBV2	TRBJ1-2	-	-	CASSLKSQRSMIYTF	TGTGCCAGCAGTCTGAAATCCCAAAGGAGTATGATCTACACCTTC
TRBV4-2	TRBJ2-1	-	-	CASSQEAGVSYNEQFF	TGTGCCAGCAGCCAAGAAGCTGGCGTATCCTACAATGAGCAGTTCTTC
TRBV6-6	TRBJ2-7	-	-	CASSYWSMIEDYEQYF	TGTGCCAGCAGTTACTGGAGTATGATCGAGGATTACGAGCAGTACTTC
TRBV7-3	TRBJ2-5	-	-	CASSKAEGETQYF	TGTGCCAGCAGCAAGGCGGAGGGAGAGACCCAGTACTTC
TRBV2	TRBJ1-3	TRBD1	-	CAGTGLRGNTIYF	TGTGCCGGGACAGGGTTGCGGGGAAACACCATATATTTT
TRBV12-3/TRBV12-4	TRBJ1-3	-	few	CASSVSSGNTIYF	TGTGCCAGCAGCGTAAGCTCTGGAAACACCATATATTTT
TRBV6-5	TRBJ1-2	-	-	CASSYEGPYGYTF	TGTGCCAGCAGTTACGAGGGGCCCTATGGCTACACCTTC
TRBV3-1/TRBV3-2	TRBJ1-2	-	-	CASSHYRSNYGYTF	TGTGCCAGCAGCCACTACAGGAGCAACTATGGCTACACCTTC
TRBV7-9	TRBJ1-2	-	-	CASSLGPGRGYTF	TGTGCCAGCAGCTTAGGCCCGGGCAGAGGCTACACCTTC
TRBV19	TRBJ1-1	TRBD1	-	CASSTQGKVNTEAFF	TGTGCCAGTAGTACACAGGGGAAGGTGAACACTGAAGCTTTCTTT
TRBV27	TRBJ2-1	-	-	CASSLTATGNNEQFF	TGTGCCAGCAGTTTAACCGCTACAGGAAACAATGAGCAGTTCTTC
TRBV5-1	TRBJ2-3	TRBD2	once	CASSIRTSGSSNTQYF	TGCGCCAGCAGCATTAGGACTAGCGGTTCTTCGAATACGCAGTATTTT
TRBV2	TRBJ1-2	-	-	CPGPNRGNYGYTF	TGTCCAGGCCCAAACCGAGGAAACTATGGCTACACCTTC
TRBV29-1	TRBJ2-5	TRBD2	-	CSVVRLAGGPGTQYF	TGCAGCGTTGTAAGACTAGCGGGGGGCCCCGGGACCCAGTACTTC
TRBV6-6	TRBJ1-5	-	-	CASSYSGGSGNQPQHF	TGTGCCAGCAGTTACTCGGGGGGCTCAGGCAATCAGCCCCAGCATTTT
TRBV7-9	TRBJ1-2	-	-	CASSLDSTGYTF	TGTGCCAGCAGCTTAGACAGTACCGGCTACACCTTC
TRBV7-8	TRBJ2-7	-	-	CASSPSGYEQYF	TGTGCCAGCAGTCCTAGTGGATACGAGCAGTACTTC
TRBV4-1	TRBJ1-5	-	once	CASSPGGQPQHF	TGCGCCAGCAGCCCAGGAGGTCAGCCCCAGCATTTT
TRBV15	TRBJ2-4	TRBD1	-	CATSRKTGDKNIQYF	TGTGCCACCAGCAGAAAGACAGGGGACAAAAACATTCAGTACTTC
TRBV4-2	TRBJ2-2	-	-	CASSHQGGGGTGELFF	TGTGCCAGCAGCCACCAGGGGGGCGGCGGCACCGGGGAGCTGTTTTTT
TRBV7-3	TRBJ2-3	-	-	CASSFSPGEDTQYF	TGTGCCAGCAGCTTTTCCCCCGGGGAGGATACGCAGTATTTT
TRBV30	TRBJ1-5	-	-	CAWSVHYRNQPQHF	TGTGCCTGGAGTGTACACTACAGAAATCAGCCCCAGCATTTT
TRBV6-5	TRBJ1-2	-	-	CASSRVNYGYTF	TGTGCCAGCAGCAGGGTTAACTATGGCTACACCTTC
TRBV11-2	TRBJ1-5	-	once	CASSPWAGDYQPQHF	TGTGCCAGCAGCCCCTGGGCGGGGGATTATCAGCCCCAGCATTTT
TRBV29-1	TRBJ1-1	-	-	CSVERRLNTEAFF	TGCAGCGTTGAGAGGAGACTGAACACTGAAGCTTTCTTT
TRBV10-3	TRBJ1-1	-	-	CALRYRTQQTNTEAFF	TGTGCCCTCCGTTATCGAACACAGCAAACGAACACTGAAGCTTTCTTT
TRBV21-1	TRBJ2-7	-	once	CASHDPPGPFTRNYYEQYF	TGTGCCAGCCACGATCCACCGGGACCGTTTACCCGAAACTACTACGAGCAGTACTTC
TRBV6-5	TRBJ2-3	-	-	CADNEGDTDTQYF	TGTGCAGACAACGAGGGGGACACAGATACGCAGTATTTT
TRBV7-2	TRBJ1-3	-	-	CASSPWVAGNTIYF	TGTGCCAGCAGCCCTTGGGTAGCTGGAAACACCATATATTTT
TRBV7-2	TRBJ2-1	TRBD1	few	CASRQNRGGNEQFF	TGTGCCAGCAGGCAGAACAGGGGTGGCAATGAGCAGTTCTTC
TRBV18	TRBJ2-7	-	once	CASSPSTHEQYF	TGTGCCAGCTCACCATCGACACACGAGCAGTACTTC
TRBV10-3	TRBJ2-7	-	-	CAISEKSGSYEQYF	TGTGCCATCAGTGAAAAGTCCGGGTCCTACGAGCAGTACTTC
TRBV4-1	TRBJ2-5	TRBD2	-	CASSQVELAGEETQYF	TGCGCCAGCAGCCAAGTCGAACTAGCGGGGGAAGAGACCCAGTACTTC
TRBV7-2	TRBJ2-7	TRBD1	-	CASSLSGTGGFEQYF	TGTGCCAGCAGCTTATCCGGGACAGGGGGGTTCGAGCAGTACTTC